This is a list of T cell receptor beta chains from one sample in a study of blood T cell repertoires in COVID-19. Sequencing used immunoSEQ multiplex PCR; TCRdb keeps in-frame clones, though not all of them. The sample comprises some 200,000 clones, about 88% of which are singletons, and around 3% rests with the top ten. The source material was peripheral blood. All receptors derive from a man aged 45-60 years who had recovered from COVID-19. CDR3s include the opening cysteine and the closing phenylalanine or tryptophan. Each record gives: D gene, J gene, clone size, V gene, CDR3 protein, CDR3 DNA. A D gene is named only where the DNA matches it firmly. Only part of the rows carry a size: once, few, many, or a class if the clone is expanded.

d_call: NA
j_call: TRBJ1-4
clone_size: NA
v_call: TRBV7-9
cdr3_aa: CASSYRRGEKLFF
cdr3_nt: TGTGCCAGCAGCTACCGGAGGGGTGAAAAACTGTTTTTT

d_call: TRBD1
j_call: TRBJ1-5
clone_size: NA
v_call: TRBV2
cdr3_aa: CASSLQGADYQPQHF
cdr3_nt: TGTGCCAGCAGCTTACAGGGGGCGGACTATCAGCCCCAGCATTTT

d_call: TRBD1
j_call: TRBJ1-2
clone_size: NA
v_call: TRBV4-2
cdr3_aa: CASSQDSGGFYGYTF
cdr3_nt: TGTGCCAGCAGCCAAGATTCAGGGGGCTTCTATGGCTACACCTTC

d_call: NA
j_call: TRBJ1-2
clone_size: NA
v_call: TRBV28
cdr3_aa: CASSLWGRVNYGYTF
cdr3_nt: TGTGCCAGCAGTTTATGGGGCAGAGTCAACTATGGCTACACCTTC

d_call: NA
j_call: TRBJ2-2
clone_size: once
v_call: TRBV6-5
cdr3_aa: CASSLRRYTGELFF
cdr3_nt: TGTGCCAGCAGCCTACGGAGGTACACCGGGGAGCTGTTTTTT

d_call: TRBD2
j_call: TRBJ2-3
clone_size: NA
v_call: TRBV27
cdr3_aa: CASSPTRLAGASTDTQYF
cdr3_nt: TGTGCCAGCAGCCCTACGAGACTAGCGGGGGCTAGCACAGATACGCAGTATTTT

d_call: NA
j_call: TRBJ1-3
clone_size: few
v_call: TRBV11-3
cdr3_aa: CARDRELPGNTIYF
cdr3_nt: TGTGCCAGGGACAGAGAGCTTCCTGGAAACACCATATATTTT

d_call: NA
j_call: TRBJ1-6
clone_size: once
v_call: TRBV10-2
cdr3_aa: CASRGQSYSPLHF
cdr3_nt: TGCGCCAGCAGAGGACAGAGTTATTCACCCCTCCACTTT

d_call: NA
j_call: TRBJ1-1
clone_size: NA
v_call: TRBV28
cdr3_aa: CASSGVFEGAFF
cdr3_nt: TGTGCCAGCAGTGGGGTTTTTGAGGGAGCTTTCTTT

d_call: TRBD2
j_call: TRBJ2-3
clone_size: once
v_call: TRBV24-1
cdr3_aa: CATSDKTSGNTDTQYF
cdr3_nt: TGTGCCACCAGTGACAAGACTAGCGGAAACACAGATACGCAGTATTTT

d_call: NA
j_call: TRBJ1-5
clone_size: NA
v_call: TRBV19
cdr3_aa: CASSIDGSPDQPQHF
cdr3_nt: TGTGCCAGTAGTATAGACGGGAGTCCCGATCAGCCCCAGCATTTT

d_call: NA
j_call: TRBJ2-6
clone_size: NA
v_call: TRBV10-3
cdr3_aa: CATQIGGSSGANVLTF
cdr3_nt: TGTGCCACACAAATCGGGGGTTCCTCTGGGGCCAACGTCCTGACTTTC

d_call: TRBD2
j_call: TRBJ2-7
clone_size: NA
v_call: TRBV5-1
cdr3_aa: CASSFSTSGMYEQYF
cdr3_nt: TGCGCCAGCAGCTTTTCGACTAGCGGGATGTACGAGCAGTACTTC

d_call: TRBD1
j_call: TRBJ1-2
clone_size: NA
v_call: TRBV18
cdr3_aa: CASSPLSGTGNLNYGYTF
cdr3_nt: TGTGCCAGCTCACCGCTCTCCGGGACAGGAAACTTGAACTATGGCTACACCTTC

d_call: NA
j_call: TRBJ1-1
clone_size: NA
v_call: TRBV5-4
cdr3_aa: CASTPGRVQVNTEAFF
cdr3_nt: TGTGCCAGCACCCCTGGCAGGGTCCAAGTGAACACTGAAGCTTTCTTT

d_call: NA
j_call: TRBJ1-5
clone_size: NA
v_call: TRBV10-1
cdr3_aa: CASSAGHSNQPQHF
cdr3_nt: TGCGCCAGCAGTGCAGGGCATAGCAATCAGCCCCAGCATTTT

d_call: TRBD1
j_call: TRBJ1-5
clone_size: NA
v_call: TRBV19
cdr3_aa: CASSIGRGRKQPQHF
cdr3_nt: TGTGCCAGTAGTATAGGGAGGGGGCGAAAACAGCCCCAGCATTTT

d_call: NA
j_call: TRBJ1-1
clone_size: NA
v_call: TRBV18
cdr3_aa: CASSPQAEGTEAFF
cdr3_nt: TGTGCCAGCTCACCACAGGCGGAGGGGACTGAAGCTTTCTTT

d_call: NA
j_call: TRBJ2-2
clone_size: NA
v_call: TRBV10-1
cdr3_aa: CASSSHRTGELFF
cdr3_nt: TGCGCCAGCAGCAGTCATCGCACCGGGGAGCTGTTTTTT

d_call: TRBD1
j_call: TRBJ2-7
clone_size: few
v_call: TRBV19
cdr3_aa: CASSGTGSSLGAEQYF
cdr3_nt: TGTGCCAGTAGCGGGACAGGATCGTCTTTGGGCGCCGAGCAGTACTTC

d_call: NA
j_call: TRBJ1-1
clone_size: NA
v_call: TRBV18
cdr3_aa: CASSRERAEAFF
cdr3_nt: TGTGCCAGCTCACGAGAAAGAGCTGAAGCTTTCTTT

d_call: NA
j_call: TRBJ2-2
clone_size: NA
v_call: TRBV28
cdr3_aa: CASSFRQTTGELFF
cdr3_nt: TGTGCCAGCAGCTTTAGACAGACCACCGGGGAGCTGTTTTTT

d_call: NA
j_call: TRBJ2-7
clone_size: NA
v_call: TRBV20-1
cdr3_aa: CSASVLNEQYF
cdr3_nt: TGCAGTGCTAGTGTTCTAAACGAGCAGTACTTC

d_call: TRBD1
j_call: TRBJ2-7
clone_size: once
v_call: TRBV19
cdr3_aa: CASMGDRTYEQYF
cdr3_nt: TGTGCCTCTATGGGGGACAGGACCTACGAGCAGTACTTC

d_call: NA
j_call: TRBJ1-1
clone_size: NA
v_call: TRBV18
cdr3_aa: CASSPTRNTEAFF
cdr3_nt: TGTGCCAGCTCACCAACTAGGAACACTGAAGCTTTCTTT

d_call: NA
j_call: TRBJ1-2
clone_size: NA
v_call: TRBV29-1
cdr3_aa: CSVGLPNYGYTF
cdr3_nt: TGCAGCGTTGGGCTCCCTAACTATGGCTACACCTTC

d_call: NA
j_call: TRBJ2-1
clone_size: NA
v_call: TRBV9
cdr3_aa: CASSQAGFTGNEQFF
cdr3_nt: TGTGCCAGCAGTCAGGCGGGCTTTACCGGCAATGAGCAGTTCTTC

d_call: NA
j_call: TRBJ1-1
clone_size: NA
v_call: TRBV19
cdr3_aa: CASQVKPGRNTEAFF
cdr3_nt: TGTGCCAGCCAAGTTAAGCCCGGGAGGAACACTGAAGCTTTCTTT

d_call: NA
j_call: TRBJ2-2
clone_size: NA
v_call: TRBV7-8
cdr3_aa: CASSRTDRNAGELFF
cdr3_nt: TGTGCCAGCAGCCGTACAGACAGAAATGCCGGGGAGCTGTTTTTT

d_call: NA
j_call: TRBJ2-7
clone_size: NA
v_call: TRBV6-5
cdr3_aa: CASRDTGTYEQYF
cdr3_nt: TGTGCCAGCAGGGACACAGGGACCTACGAGCAGTACTTC

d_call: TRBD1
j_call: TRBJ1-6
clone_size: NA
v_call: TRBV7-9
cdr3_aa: CASSLVGTGAPLHF
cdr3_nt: TGTGCCAGCAGCTTAGTCGGGACAGGGGCACCCCTCCACTTT

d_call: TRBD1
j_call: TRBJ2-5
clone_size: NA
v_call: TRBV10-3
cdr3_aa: CAISGSDRAIETQYF
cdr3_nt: TGTGCCATCAGTGGTTCGGACAGGGCCATCGAGACCCAGTACTTC

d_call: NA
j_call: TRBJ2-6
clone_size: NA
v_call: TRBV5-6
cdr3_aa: CASSFWPPGANVLTF
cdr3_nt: TGTGCCAGCAGCTTCTGGCCCCCCGGGGCCAACGTCCTGACTTTC

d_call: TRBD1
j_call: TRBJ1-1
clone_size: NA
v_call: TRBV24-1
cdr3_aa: CATSDSSWTGDTEAFF
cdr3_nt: TGTGCCACCAGTGATTCCTCGTGGACAGGGGACACTGAAGCTTTCTTT

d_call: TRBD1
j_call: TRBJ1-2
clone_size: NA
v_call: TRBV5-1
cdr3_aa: CASRQGTAYGYTF
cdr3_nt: TGCGCCAGCAGGCAAGGGACAGCATATGGCTACACCTTC

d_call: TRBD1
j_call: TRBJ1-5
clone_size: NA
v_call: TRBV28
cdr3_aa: CASSLYRGKPQHF
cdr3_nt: TGTGCCAGCAGTTTGTACAGGGGGAAGCCCCAGCATTTT

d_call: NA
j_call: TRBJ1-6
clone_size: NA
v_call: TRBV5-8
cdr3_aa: CASSLEGGNSPLHF
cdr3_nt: TGTGCCAGCAGCTTGGAGGGAGGAAATTCACCCCTCCACTTT

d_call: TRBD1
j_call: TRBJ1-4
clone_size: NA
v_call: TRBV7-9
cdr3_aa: CASNKGAGEKLFF
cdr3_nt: TGTGCCAGCAATAAGGGGGCGGGAGAAAAACTGTTTTTT

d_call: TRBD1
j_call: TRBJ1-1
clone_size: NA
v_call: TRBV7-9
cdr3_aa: CASSSNRGSTEAFF
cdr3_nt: TGTGCCAGCAGCTCGAACAGGGGAAGCACTGAAGCTTTCTTT

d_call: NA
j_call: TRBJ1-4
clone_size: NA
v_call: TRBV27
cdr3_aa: CASSRRDFSGEKLFF
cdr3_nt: TGTGCCAGCAGTCGACGGGATTTCTCGGGTGAAAAACTGTTTTTT

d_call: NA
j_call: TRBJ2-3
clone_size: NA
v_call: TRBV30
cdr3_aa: CAWMNRVGADTQYF
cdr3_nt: TGTGCCTGGATGAACAGGGTCGGCGCAGATACGCAGTATTTT

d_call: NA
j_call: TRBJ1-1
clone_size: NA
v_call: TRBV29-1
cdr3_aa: CSVRAMNTEAFF
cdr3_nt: TGCAGCGTGCGGGCCATGAACACTGAAGCTTTCTTT

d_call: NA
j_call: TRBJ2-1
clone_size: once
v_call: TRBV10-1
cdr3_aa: CATSFGSNEQFF
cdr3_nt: TGCGCCACCAGTTTCGGGTCCAATGAGCAGTTCTTC

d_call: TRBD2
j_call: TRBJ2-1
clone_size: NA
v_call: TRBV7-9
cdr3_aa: CASSRSTSFF
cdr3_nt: TGTGCCAGCAGCCGTTCGACTAGCTTCTTC

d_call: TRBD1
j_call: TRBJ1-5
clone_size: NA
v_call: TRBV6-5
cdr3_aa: CASSQGTGGGQHF
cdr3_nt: TGTGCCAGCAGTCAGGGGACAGGGGGCGGTCAGCATTTT

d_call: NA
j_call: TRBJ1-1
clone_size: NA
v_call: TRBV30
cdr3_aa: CAWLRDTVRTEAFF
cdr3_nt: TGTGCCTGGTTACGGGACACGGTGCGAACTGAAGCTTTCTTT

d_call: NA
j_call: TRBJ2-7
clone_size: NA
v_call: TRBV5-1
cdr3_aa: CASSWPTTGKEIYEQYF
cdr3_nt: TGCGCCAGCAGCTGGCCTACAACAGGGAAAGAGATCTACGAGCAGTACTTC

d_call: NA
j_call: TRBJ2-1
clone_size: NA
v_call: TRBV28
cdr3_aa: CASSLWGKGKYNEQFF
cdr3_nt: TGTGCCAGCAGTTTATGGGGCAAGGGGAAATACAATGAGCAGTTCTTC

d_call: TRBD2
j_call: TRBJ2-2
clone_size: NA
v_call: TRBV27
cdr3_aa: CASMWPAGEGGELFF
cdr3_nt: TGTGCCAGCATGTGGCCAGCGGGGGAGGGCGGGGAGCTGTTTTTT

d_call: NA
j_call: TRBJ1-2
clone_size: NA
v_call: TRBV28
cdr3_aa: CASAHQGGYTF
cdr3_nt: TGTGCCAGCGCACATCAGGGTGGCTACACCTTC

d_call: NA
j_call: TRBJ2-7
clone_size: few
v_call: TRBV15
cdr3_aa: CATSRERRSSYEQYF
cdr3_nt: TGTGCCACCAGCAGAGAGCGGAGGAGCTCCTACGAGCAGTACTTC